The 16 T cell receptor beta chains reported below all come from one sample, sequenced in a study of CD8+ T cells in alopecia areata. RNA extraction was followed by reverse transcription into cDNA, which acted as the sequencing template. The protocol was immunoSEQ multiplex PCR, while the TCRdb copy is restricted to in-frame clones and leaves out a portion. The table shows 150,000 to 250,000 clones, with 55% to 70% occurring only once. Treatment of the sample: oral pan-JAK inhibitor, 5-10 mg twice daily. The sequencing here drew on CD4+ T cells sorted from blood, taken at week 4, from a patient treated with tofacitinib. The receptors stem from a human donor with alopecia areata.

The V gene is TRBV23-1, the J gene TRBJ1-2, with D maybe TRBD1 (6 bases). TRBV23-1 is given ORF status, its function remaining uncertain. V dropped 7 bases and J dropped 2 bases, with 14 bases sitting between them. CDR3 length: 14 residues. CDR3 coding DNA: TGCGCCAGCATCCGCGGCAGGGGAAACTATGGCTACACCTTC. Translated, it gives CASIRGRGNYGYTF.

This clone was observed a handful of times. V is TRBV27 and J is TRBJ1-1; D gene unclear. Trimming stripped 5 bases from V and 1 base from J, with 14 bases between. The germline V gene encodes CDR1 MNHEY and CDR2 SMNVEV (reference sequence). This CDR3 region has 15 residues. The CDR3 sequence: CASSPDWLSNTEAFF. The CDR3 DNA follows: TGTGCCAGCAGTCCTGACTGGTTATCGAACACTGAAGCTTTCTTT.

J is TRBJ1-5 and V is TRBV19; a possible D gene is TRBD1 (5 bases). V was trimmed by 6 bases and J by 4 bases, leaving 13 bases between them. The CDR3 has 14 residues. Germline CDR1 is LNHDA and CDR2 is SQIVND (reference sequence). The CDR3 bases are TGTGCCAGTAGCGATCGTACAGGTAATCAGCCCCAGCATTTT. This translates into CASSDRTGNQPQHF.

The gene calls are TRBV6-6 and TRBJ1-1; D might be TRBD1 (5 bases). CDR1 and CDR2 from the germline V gene are MNHNY and SVGAGI (reference sequence). The CDR3 runs to 14 residues. The V end lost 5 bases, the J end lost 1 base, and 11 bases lay between the germline ends. The CDR3 DNA sequence: TGTGCCAGCAGTCCGCCTGGGGGGAACACTGAAGCTTTCTTT. Its translation is CASSPPGGNTEAFF.

CDR3 DNA sequence: TGTGCCATCAGAGCACTAGCGGGGGACTACGAGCAGTACTTC. Residues: CAIRALAGDYEQYF. The chain joins TRBV10-3 to TRBJ2-7; 11 nucleotides align to TRBD2. The junction had 4 bases not matched to a gene; V was cut back by 6 bases and J by 3 bases. The germline gives CDR1 ENHRY, CDR2 SYGVKD. This CDR3 is built from 14 residues.

The CDR3 reads CASSVAHGAGYEQYF. CDR3 nucleotide sequence: TGTGCCAGCAGTGTGGCCCATGGGGCGGGGTACGAGCAGTACTTC. The gene calls are TRBV2 and TRBJ2-7, with D perhaps matching TRBD2 (6 bases). The CDR3 loop spans 15 amino acids. Germline V CDR1 and CDR2: SNHLY, FYNNEI. V shed 4 bases and J shed 4 bases, with 17 bases lying between them.

The chain combines TRBV4-2 with TRBJ2-2; TRBD1 might be the D (7 bases). Germline V gene data show CDR1 as LGHNA and CDR2 as YNFKEQ. V lost 0 bases to trimming and J lost 7 bases, with 15 bases between them. The CDR3 runs 16 residues. As DNA, the CDR3 is TGTGCCAGCAGCCAAGATAGGAGGGGGCGAGGCGGGGAGCTGTTTTTT. It yields the protein CASSQDRRGRGGELFF.

This clone has just a few counts. The genes are TRBV7-9 and TRBJ2-7; no definite D call. Trimming removed 2 bases from V and 5 bases from J, with 4 bases in between. Germline loops: CDR1 SEHNR, CDR2 FQNEAQ (reference sequence). The CDR3 is 11 amino acids. In DNA form, the CDR3 reads TGTGCCAGCAGCTTAAGCGACGAGCAGTACTTC. It codes for CASSLSDEQYF. Full variable domain (rest looked up from reference TRBV7-9 and TRBJ2-7): DTGVSQNPRHKITKRGQNVTFRCDPISEHNRLYWYRQTLGQGPEFLTYFQNEAQLEKSRLLSDRFSAERPKGSFSTLEIQRTEQGDSAMYLCASSLSDEQYFGPGTRLTVT.

This clone was seen more than once but under ten times. V usage is TRBV30 and J usage is TRBJ2-7; unclear D gene. Germline CDR1 is GTSNPN and CDR2 is SVGIG (reference sequence). The CDR3 runs 14 residues. The V and J ends lost 0 bases and 0 bases respectively, with 9 bases between them. The CDR3 here is CAWSVQRDSYEQYF. The CDR3 bases are TGTGCCTGGAGTGTACAAAGGGACTCCTACGAGCAGTACTTC.

This chain connects TRBV27 to TRBJ1-6, with D possibly being TRBD1 (6 bases). Trimming took 5 bases from V and 4 from J, leaving 9 bases between them. This CDR3 spans 14 amino acids. CDR1 and CDR2 from the germline V gene are MNHEY and SMNVEV (reference sequence). CDR3 amino acids: CASSGGRYNSPLHF. The CDR3 DNA follows: TGTGCCAGCAGTGGGGGCAGATATAATTCACCCCTCCACTTT.

The genes are TRBV7-6 and TRBJ2-5, with TRBD2 matching 10 bases. V shed 5 bases and J 3 bases; nucleotides not matched to a gene: 9. The germline V gene encodes CDR1 SGHVS and CDR2 FNYEAQ. The CDR3 is 16 residues long. CDR3 nucleotide sequence: TGTGCCAGCAGCCCTGCGAGCGGGGGGGCCGAAGAGACCCAGTACTTC. As protein: CASSPASGGAEETQYF.

This chain uses TRBV25-1 with TRBJ2-7; the D gene is possibly TRBD1 (6 bases). Trimming pared 8 bases from V and 3 bases from J, leaving 14 bases between. This CDR3 contains 13 residues. Germline V gene lookup returns CDR1 MGHDK and CDR2 SYGVNS. Here the CDR3 DNA reads TGTGCCAGCGGCCCCAGACAGGTCTACGAGCAGTACTTC. Protein sequence: CASGPRQVYEQYF.

The chain employs TRBV30 and TRBJ1-2; a weak D match, TRBD1 (6 bases). The CDR3 is 12 residues long. Trimming stripped 1 base from V and 4 bases from J, with 7 bases between. Germline V gene sequence: CDR1 GTSNPN, CDR2 SVGIG (reference sequence). CDR3 nucleotide sequence: TGTGCCTGGAGTGGGACAGCCTATGGCTACACCTTC. Translation: CAWSGTAYGYTF.

The gene calls are TRBV27 and TRBJ2-2; D is uncertain. The CDR3 loop spans 12 amino acids. Between the trimmed V and J ends, which lost 4 bases and 7 bases, there was a span of 7 bases. Germline V gene lookup returns CDR1 MNHEY and CDR2 SMNVEV (reference sequence). This chain's CDR3 is CASSSRLGELFF. The CDR3 DNA sequence: TGTGCCAGCAGTTCGCGACTCGGGGAGCTGTTTTTT.

The chain joins TRBV5-4 to TRBJ2-5; possibly TRBD2 for D (5 bases). The CDR3 extends over 15 amino acids. The germline V gene has CDR1 SGHNT and CDR2 YYREEE (reference sequence). Trimming took 4 bases from V and 4 from J, leaving 17 bases between them. The CDR3, as DNA: TGTGCCAGCAGCCTAAAGGACCCCGGAGGAGAGACCCAGTACTTC. Its translation: CASSLKDPGGETQYF. The complete variable domain, with remaining parts taken from reference TRBV5-4 and TRBJ2-5, reads ETGVTQSPTHLIKTRGQQVTLRCSSQSGHNTVSWYQQALGQGPQFIFQYYREEENGRGNFPPRFSGLQFPNYSSELNVNALELDDSALYLCASSLKDPGGETQYFGPGTRLLVL.

The V call is TRBV29-1, the J call TRBJ2-1, with 7 bases fitting TRBD2. This CDR3 region has 13 residues. Germline loops: CDR1 SQVTM, CDR2 ANQGSEA. V shed 6 bases, J shed 4 bases, and the junction held 6 bases outside the gene matches. CDR3 loop: CSVIPGGYNEQFF. The CDR3 region has the DNA TGCAGCGTCATCCCGGGGGGATACAATGAGCAGTTCTTC.